This record concerns one TCR beta chain sequence. This clone was recorded only once. Which antigen it targets is not known. No much larger clone exists at a distance of one base, and base qualities are not known. There are 14 amino acids in the CDR3, from cysteine to phenylalanine inclusive. The kept DNA is CDR3 alone, 42 bases in frame from the first base. CDR1 and CDR2 (MNHEY, SVGAGI) derive from the germline V gene. Trimming removed 6 bases from V and 0 bases from J; the gene matches leave 3 bases unexplained. The data derive from a study of cytomegalovirus exposure and HLA in healthy donors (TCRdb year 2017). Regarding the complete study: The 500 to 800 repertoires of the first cohort and the 120 or so validation repertoires were produced on the same platform, according to a later analysis. The study aimed to test whether cataloging public T cell receptors could reveal signatures of past pathogen exposure. A separate validation cohort of over 95 different subjects was used in addition to the approximately 700-subject first cohort. To predict cytomegalovirus infection status, the study brought together high-throughput TCR immunosequencing, statistical association of individual TCRs with disease status, and machine learning.

The paper's findings and limits, for the study overall: The study listed 150 to 200 TCR beta chains as associated with cytomegalovirus. Cytomegalovirus status was reported to be diagnosed by the classifier with high specificity and sensitivity in both the original and validation cohorts. Of the cluster scores, about 94% were above 0 in a later analysis, which found that TCRs clustered in the first cohort also tended to co-occur in the 120 validation repertoires. All 110 or so repertoires were used to score co-occurrence in the validation cohort in a later analysis, because that analysis had no HLA typing for the cohort. According to the authors, the approach could potentially be generalized to other disease states and immunological phenotypes. Most TCR sequences were observed very rarely across donors, whereas some public TCRs were present in many individuals. A few of the identified cytomegalovirus-associated TCR beta chains were confirmed in vitro to be specific for cytomegalovirus antigens.

The library relied on the immunoSEQ multiplex PCR assay. Regarding the original processing steps: A statistical classification framework was built to diagnose cytomegalovirus status from the catalog of TCR beta chain sequences. The table comes from immuneACCESS by way of TCRdb, which keeps in-frame sequences with V and J called. Part of the clones is missing from these tables; in studies checked, under half for an unresolved V gene and the rest for unknown reasons. That table is the source of V, J and clone size, and D and trimming were worked out from the DNA. The sample table holds 220,000 or so clones, of which 90% to 95% were seen once. Approximately 1.1% of the sample is held by the ten biggest clonotypes. Separate from the approximately 670-subject first cohort, the validation cohort of 90 to 150 subjects was the group to which the donors belonged.

The source is a woman aged 18-29 years in good health and CMV-seronegative. The rearrangement joined TRBV6-5 to TRBJ1-2; 8 junctional bases match TRBD1. The sequenced material came from PBMCs. The bases read TGTGCCAGCAGACACAGGGGGACTAACTATGGCTACACCTTC. This is translated as CASRHRGTNYGYTF.